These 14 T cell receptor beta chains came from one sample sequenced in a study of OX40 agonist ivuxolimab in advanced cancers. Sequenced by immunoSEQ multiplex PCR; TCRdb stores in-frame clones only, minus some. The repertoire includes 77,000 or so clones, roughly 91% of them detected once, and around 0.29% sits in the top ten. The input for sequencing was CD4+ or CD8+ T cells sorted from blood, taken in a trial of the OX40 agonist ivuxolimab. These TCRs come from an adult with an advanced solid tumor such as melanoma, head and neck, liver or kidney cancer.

CDR3 DNA: TGTGCCAGCGGGTGGCAGGAGTCTCCCGGGGAGCTGTTTTTT. This codes for CASGWQESPGELFF. This chain joins TRBV11-1 and TRBJ2-2; D is ambiguous. Trimming removed 8 bases from V and 6 bases from J, with 16 bases in between. Germline loops: CDR1 SGHAT, CDR2 FQDESV (reference sequence). The CDR3 contains 14 residues.

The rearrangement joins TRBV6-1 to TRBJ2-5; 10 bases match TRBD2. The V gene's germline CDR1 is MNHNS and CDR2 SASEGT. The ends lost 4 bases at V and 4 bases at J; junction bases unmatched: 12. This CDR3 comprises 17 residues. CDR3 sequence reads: CASSAGASGGWVETQYF. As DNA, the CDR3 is TGTGCCAGCAGTGCCGGAGCTAGCGGGGGCTGGGTAGAGACCCAGTACTTC.

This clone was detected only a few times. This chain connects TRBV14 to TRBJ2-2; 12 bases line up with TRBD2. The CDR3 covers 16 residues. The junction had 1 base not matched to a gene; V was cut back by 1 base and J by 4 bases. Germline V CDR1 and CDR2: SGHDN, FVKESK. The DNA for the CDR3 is TGTGCCAGCAGCCAAGGACTAGCGGGAGTCACCGGGGAGCTGTTTTTT. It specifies CASSQGLAGVTGELFF.

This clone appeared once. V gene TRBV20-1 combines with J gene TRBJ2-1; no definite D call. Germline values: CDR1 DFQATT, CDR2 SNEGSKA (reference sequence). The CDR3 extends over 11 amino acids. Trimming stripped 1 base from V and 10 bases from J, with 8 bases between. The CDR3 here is CSARGLREQFF. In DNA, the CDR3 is TGCAGTGCTAGAGGTTTACGCGAGCAGTTCTTC.

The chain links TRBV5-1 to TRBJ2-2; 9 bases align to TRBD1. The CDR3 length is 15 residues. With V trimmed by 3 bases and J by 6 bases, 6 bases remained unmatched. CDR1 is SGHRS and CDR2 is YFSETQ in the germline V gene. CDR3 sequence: CASSSDRGGPGELFF. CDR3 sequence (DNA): TGCGCCAGCAGCTCCGACAGGGGGGGTCCCGGGGAGCTGTTTTTT.

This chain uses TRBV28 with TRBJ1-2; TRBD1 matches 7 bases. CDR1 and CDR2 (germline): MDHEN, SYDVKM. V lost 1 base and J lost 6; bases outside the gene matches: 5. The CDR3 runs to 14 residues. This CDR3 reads CASSLYRGVDGYTF. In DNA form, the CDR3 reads TGTGCCAGCAGTTTATACAGGGGAGTTGATGGCTACACCTTC.

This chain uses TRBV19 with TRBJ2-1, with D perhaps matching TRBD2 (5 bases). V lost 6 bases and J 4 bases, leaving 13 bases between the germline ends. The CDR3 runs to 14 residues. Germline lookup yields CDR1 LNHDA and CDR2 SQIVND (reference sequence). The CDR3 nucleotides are TGTGCCAGTAGAAGCGGACTCACTTACAATGAGCAGTTCTTC. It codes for CASRSGLTYNEQFF.

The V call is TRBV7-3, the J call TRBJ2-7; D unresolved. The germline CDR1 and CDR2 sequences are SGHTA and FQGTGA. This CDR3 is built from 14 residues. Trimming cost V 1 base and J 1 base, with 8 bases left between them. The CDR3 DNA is TGTGCCAGCAGCTTAAATGCAGGATCCTACGAGCAGTACTTC. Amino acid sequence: CASSLNAGSYEQYF.

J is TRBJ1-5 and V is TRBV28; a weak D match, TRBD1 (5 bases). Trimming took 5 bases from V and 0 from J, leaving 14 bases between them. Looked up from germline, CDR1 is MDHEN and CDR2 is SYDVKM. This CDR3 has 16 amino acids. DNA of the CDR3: TGTGCCAGCAGTATCCTCGGGGCACTTAGCAATCAGCCCCAGCATTTT. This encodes CASSILGALSNQPQHF.

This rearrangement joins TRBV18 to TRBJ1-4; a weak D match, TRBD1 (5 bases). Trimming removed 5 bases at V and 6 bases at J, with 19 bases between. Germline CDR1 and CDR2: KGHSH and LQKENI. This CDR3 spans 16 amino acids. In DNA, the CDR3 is TGTGCCAGCTCATCTCAGGGCGCGGGCTTTTATGAAAAACTGTTTTTT. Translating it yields CASSSQGAGFYEKLFF. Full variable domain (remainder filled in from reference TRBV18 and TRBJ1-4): NAGVMQNPRHLVRRRGQEARLRCSPMKGHSHVYWYRQLPEEGLKFMVYLQKENIIDESGMPKERFSAEFPKEGPSILRIQQVVRGDSAAYFCASSSQGAGFYEKLFFGSGTQLSVL.

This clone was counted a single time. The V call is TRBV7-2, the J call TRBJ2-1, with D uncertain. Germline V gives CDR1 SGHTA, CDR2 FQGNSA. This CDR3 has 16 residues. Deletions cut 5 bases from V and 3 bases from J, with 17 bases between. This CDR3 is CASSTGYAAHYNEQFF. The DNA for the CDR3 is TGTGCCAGCAGCACCGGTTACGCGGCGCACTACAATGAGCAGTTCTTC.

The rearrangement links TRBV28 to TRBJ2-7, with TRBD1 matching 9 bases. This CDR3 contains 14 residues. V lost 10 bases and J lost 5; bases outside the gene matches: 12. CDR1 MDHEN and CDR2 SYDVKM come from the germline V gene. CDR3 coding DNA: TGTGCCATCAAGAGACAGGGGGGCCCCGACGAGCAGTACTTC. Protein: CAIKRQGGPDEQYF.

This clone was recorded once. In nucleotides, the CDR3 is TGCGCCAGCAGCTTAGGTAACAGCGAAGAGACCCAGTACTTC. Translation: CASSLGNSEETQYF. The chain combines TRBV5-1 with TRBJ2-5; D gene uncertain. This CDR3 comprises 14 residues. Germline CDR1 SGHRS, CDR2 YFSETQ. V lost 2 bases to trimming and J lost 3 bases, with 11 bases between them. Supplemented by reference TRBV5-1 and TRBJ2-5, the full variable domain reads KAGVTQTPRYLIKTRGQQVTLSCSPISGHRSVSWYQQTPGQGLQFLFEYFSETQRNKGNFPGRFSGRQFSNSRSEMNVSTLELGDSALYLCASSLGNSEETQYFGPGTRLLVL.

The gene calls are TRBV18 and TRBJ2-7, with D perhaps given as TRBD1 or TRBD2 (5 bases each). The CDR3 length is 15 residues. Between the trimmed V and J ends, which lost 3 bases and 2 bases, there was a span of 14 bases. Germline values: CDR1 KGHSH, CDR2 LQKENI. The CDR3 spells CASSPPGRSTYEQYF. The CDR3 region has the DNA TGTGCCAGCTCACCTCCGGGACGGAGTACCTACGAGCAGTACTTC.